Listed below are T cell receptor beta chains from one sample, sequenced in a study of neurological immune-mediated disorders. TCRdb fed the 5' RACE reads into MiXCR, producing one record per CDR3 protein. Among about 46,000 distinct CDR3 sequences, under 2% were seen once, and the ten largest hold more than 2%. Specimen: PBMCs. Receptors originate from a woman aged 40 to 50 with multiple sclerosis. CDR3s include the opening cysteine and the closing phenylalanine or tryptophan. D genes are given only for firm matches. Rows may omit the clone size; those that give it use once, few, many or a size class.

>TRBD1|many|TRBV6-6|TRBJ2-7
CASSHGQVFEQYF
TGTGCCAGCAGCCACGGACAGGTTTTCGAGCAGTACTTC
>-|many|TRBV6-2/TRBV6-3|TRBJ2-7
CARALTGEQYF
TGTGCCAGGGCCCTGACGGGGGAGCAGTACTTC
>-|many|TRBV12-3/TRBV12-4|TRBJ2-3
CASSHRVSTDTQYF
TGTGCCAGCAGCCACCGGGTTTCGACAGATACGCAGTATTTT
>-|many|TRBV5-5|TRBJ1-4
CASSYGLATNEKLFF
TGTGCCAGCAGCTACGGACTTGCAACTAATGAAAAACTGTTTTTT
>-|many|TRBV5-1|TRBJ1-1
CASSLDVGQNTEAFF
TGCGCCAGCAGCTTGGACGTGGGGCAGAACACTGAAGCTTTCTTT
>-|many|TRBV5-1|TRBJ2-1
CASSLVLARYNEQFF
TGCGCCAGCAGCTTGGTACTAGCTCGCTACAATGAGCAGTTCTTC
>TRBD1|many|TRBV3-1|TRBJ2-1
CASSPLEAGGAYRGNEQFF
TGTGCCAGCAGCCCGTTAGAAGCAGGGGGCGCGTATCGAGGCAATGAGCAGTTCTTC
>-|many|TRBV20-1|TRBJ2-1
CSATRGGGDEQFF
TGCAGTGCGACCCGTGGCGGGGGCGATGAGCAGTTCTTC
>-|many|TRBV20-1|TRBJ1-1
CSARVPSGDTEAFF
TGCAGTGCTAGAGTCCCGTCGGGGGACACTGAAGCTTTCTTT
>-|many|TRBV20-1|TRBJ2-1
CSAPAAGTPGREQFF
TGCAGTGCCCCCGCCGCGGGGACTCCCGGGCGGGAGCAGTTCTTC
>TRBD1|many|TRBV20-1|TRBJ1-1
CSAQDRGTEAFF
TGCAGTGCCCAGGACAGGGGCACTGAAGCTTTCTTT
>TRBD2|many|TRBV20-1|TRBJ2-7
CSAYFGTSPYEQYF
TGCAGTGCTTATTTCGGGACTAGCCCCTACGAGCAGTACTTC
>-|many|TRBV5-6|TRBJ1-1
CASSLANTEAFF
TGTGCCAGCAGCTTGGCCAACACTGAAGCTTTCTTT
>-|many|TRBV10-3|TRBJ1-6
CAISEAQSPLHF
TGTGCCATCAGTGAGGCTCAGTCACCCCTCCACTTT
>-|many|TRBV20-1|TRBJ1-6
CSARKGPPGLYNSPLHF
TGCAGTGCTAGAAAGGGGCCACCGGGCCTCTATAATTCACCCCTCCACTTT
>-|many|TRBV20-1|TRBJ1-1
CSARDQRGRLEAFF
TGCAGTGCTAGAGATCAGAGAGGGAGACTTGAAGCTTTCTTT
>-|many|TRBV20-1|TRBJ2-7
CRADADTYEQYF
TGCAGGGCCGATGCGGACACCTACGAGCAGTACTTC
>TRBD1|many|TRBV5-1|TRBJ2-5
CASSLGVRGQTQYF
TGCGCCAGCAGCTTGGGAGTCAGGGGGCAGACCCAGTACTTC
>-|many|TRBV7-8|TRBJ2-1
CASSLWTVNNEQFF
TGTGCCAGCAGCCTTTGGACAGTTAACAATGAGCAGTTCTTC
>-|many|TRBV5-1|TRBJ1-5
CASSLGGDQPQHF
TGCGCCAGCAGCTTGGGCGGGGATCAGCCCCAGCATTTT
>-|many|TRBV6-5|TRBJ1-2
CASTPILGQGLSYGYTF
TGTGCCAGCACACCCATCCTAGGGCAGGGCCTTAGCTATGGCTACACCTTC
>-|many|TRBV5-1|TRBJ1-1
CASSPDSRVRNTEAFF
TGCGCCAGCAGCCCGGACAGCCGGGTAAGGAACACTGAAGCTTTCTTT
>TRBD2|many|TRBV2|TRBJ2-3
CASNSGAAQHTQYF
TGTGCCAGCAACAGCGGGGCGGCCCAACATACGCAGTATTTT
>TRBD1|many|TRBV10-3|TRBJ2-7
CAISGQGSSYEQYF
TGTGCCATCAGTGGACAGGGGAGCTCCTACGAGCAGTACTTC
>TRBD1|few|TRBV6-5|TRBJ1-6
CASSNDRENSPLHF
TGTGCCAGCAGTAACGACAGGGAGAATTCACCCCTCCACTTT
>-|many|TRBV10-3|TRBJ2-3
CAIRPVDNTDTQYF
TGTGCCATCAGGCCAGTGGACAACACAGATACGCAGTATTTT
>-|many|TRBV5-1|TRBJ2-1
CASSLAGAYNEQFF
TGCGCCAGCAGCTTGGCTGGAGCCTACAATGAGCAGTTCTTC
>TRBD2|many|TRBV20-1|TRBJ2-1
CSASGGASYNEQFF
TGCAGTGCTAGCGGGGGGGCCTCCTACAATGAGCAGTTCTTC
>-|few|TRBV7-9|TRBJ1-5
CASSFDGDNQPQHF
TGTGCCAGCAGCTTTGACGGGGACAATCAGCCCCAGCATTTT
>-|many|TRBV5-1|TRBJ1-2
CASSQLQVGGYTF
TGCGCCAGCAGCCAGTTGCAGGTCGGAGGCTACACCTTC
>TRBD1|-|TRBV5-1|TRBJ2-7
CASSPLPGQVAYEQYF
TGCGCCAGCAGCCCCCTTCCGGGACAGGTCGCCTACGAGCAGTACTTC
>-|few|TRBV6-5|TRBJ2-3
CASSRKGKGTDTQYF
TGTGCCAGCAGCCGGAAGGGTAAGGGCACAGATACGCAGTATTTT
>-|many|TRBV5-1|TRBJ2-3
CASSANGDITDTQYF
TGCGCCAGCAGCGCGAACGGGGATATCACAGATACGCAGTATTTT
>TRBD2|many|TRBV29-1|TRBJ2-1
CSVELASGHNNEQFF
TGCAGCGTTGAATTAGCTAGCGGGCACAACAATGAGCAGTTCTTC
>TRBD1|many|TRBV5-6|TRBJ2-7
CASTPRRTGGEQYF
TGTGCCAGCACCCCCCGACGGACAGGGGGCGAGCAGTACTTC
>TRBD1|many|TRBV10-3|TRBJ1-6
CAIKEDRGGYNSPLHF
TGTGCCATCAAGGAGGACAGGGGGGGATATAATTCACCCCTCCACTTT
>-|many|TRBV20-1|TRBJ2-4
CSARDNRGAKNIQYF
TGCAGTGCTAGAGATAATCGGGGAGCCAAAAACATTCAGTACTTC
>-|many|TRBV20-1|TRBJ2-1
CSARLAYNEQFF
TGCAGTGCTAGGCTGGCTTACAATGAGCAGTTCTTC
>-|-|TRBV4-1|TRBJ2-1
CASSVRHGGEQFF
TGCGCCAGCAGCGTCCGACATGGCGGTGAGCAGTTCTTC
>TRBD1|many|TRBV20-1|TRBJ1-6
CSARAQTGGESPLHF
TGCAGTGCTAGGGCGCAAACAGGGGGCGAGTCACCCCTCCACTTT
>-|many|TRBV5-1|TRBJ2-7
CASRSSLGHLYEQYF
TGCGCCAGCAGGTCGTCCCTGGGACACCTCTACGAGCAGTACTTC
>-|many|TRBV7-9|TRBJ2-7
CASSKWGTEQYF
TGTGCCAGCAGTAAGTGGGGGACCGAGCAGTACTTC
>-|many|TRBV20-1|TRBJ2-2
CSARGAGANTGELFF
TGCAGTGCTAGAGGGGCGGGGGCTAACACCGGGGAGCTGTTTTTT
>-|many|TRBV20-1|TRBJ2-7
CSARVEGPSNHEQYF
TGCAGTGCTAGAGTGGAGGGTCCCTCAAACCACGAGCAGTACTTC
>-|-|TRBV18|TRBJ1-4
CASSPLQSDEKLFF
TGTGCCAGCTCACCACTCCAGTCTGATGAAAAACTGTTTTTT
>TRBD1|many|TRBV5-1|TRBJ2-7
CASSLAGIETGAEQYF
TGCGCCAGCAGCTTGGCGGGAATTGAGACAGGGGCTGAGCAGTACTTC
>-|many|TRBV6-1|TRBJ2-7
CASSEEQGYEQYF
TGTGCCAGCAGTGAAGAACAGGGCTACGAGCAGTACTTC